This TCR beta chain was sequenced for a study of blood T cell repertoires in COVID-19 (dated by TCRdb to 2018 to 2020). Looking at the study overall: Collaborator samples came from the United States, Italy and Spain and covered acute and convalescent phases of COVID-19. Where available, HLA class I and class II types were obtained from metadata supplied by the sample provider rather than from assay-based typing. The samples were drawn from two sources: the first 160 participants of the ongoing ImmuneRACE study, and 1,200 or so subjects contributed by 6 global collaborators. The repertoires were released in a freely available public database intended as a resource for research on the immune response to SARS-CoV-2. Sample metadata almost always included a de-identified subject ID, COVID-19 status, age in years and sex. Deeply sampled blood TCRbeta repertoires from subjects exposed to, actively infected with, or recovered from COVID-19 were included in the dataset. The prospective study material was composed of cDNA or gDNA derived from T cells, B-cell-depleted T cells, or PBMCs.

Study-wide findings and limitations: The quantity of clinical and demographic metadata differed by source and by participant and was supplied without curation.

The collaborating institutions used their own protocols to collect whole blood in K2EDTA tubes. For TCRbeta analysis, collaborator samples were shipped as frozen whole blood, as isolated PBMCs, or as DNA extracted from either sample type. TCRbeta CDR3 regions were amplified from genomic DNA by means of the immunoSEQ Assay, a bias-controlled multiplex PCR. In the original analysis: Within the assay, amplification of reference gene primers was used to estimate how many nucleated cells each sample contained. Sequence reads were collapsed and filtered to measure the absolute abundance of every unique TCRbeta CDR3 rearrangement. For each sample, productive Simpson clonality was calculated by taking the square root of Simpson's diversity index across productive rearrangements. The immuneACCESS repertoire file appears here via TCRdb, limited to in-frame rearrangements. These files lack a portion of the clones; in checked studies, under half of the deficit traces to unresolved V genes, and the cause of the others is not known. V and J calls and clone size are as listed in that table; D and trimming were resolved from the DNA. Within this sample are about 100,000 clones, with approximately 79% of them counted one time only. 15% to 20% of the sample rests with the top ten.

Turning to this clone: There is no known antigen for this receptor. Base qualities are missing; no much larger clone stands one base away.

What was sequenced was peripheral blood. The TCR originated in a woman of 80 years or more with active or convalescent COVID-19.

The sequence in DNA is TGTGCCAGCAGCTTAGCACAGGCCTATGGCTACACCTTC. The translation is CASSLAQAYGYTF. This sequence uses TRBV7-9 and TRBJ1-2; TRBD1 might be the D gene, on 5 matching bases. The germline V gene (reference sequence) supplies CDR1 SEHNR and CDR2 FQNEAQ. Cut back by 0 bases and 4 bases, the V and J ends lie 6 bases apart. Spanning cysteine to phenylalanine, the CDR3 consists of 13 amino acids. The DNA shown is the 39-base CDR3, in frame from base 1.